The source of this T cell receptor (beta chain) is a study of blood T cell repertoires in COVID-19 (dated by TCRdb to between 2020 and 2021). Regarding the study in general: Samples from collaborators originated in the United States, Italy and Spain and spanned both the acute and convalescent phases of COVID-19. The prospective study material was composed of cDNA or gDNA derived from T cells, B-cell-depleted T cells, or PBMCs. The dataset comprised deeply sampled blood TCRbeta repertoires from subjects exposed to, actively infected with, or recovered from COVID-19. The repertoires were released in a freely available public database intended as a resource for research on the immune response to SARS-CoV-2. Samples came from the ongoing ImmuneRACE study (first 160 participants) plus 1,254 subjects from 6 global collaborators. A de-identified subject ID, COVID-19 status, age in years and sex were almost always included in the sample metadata. Where available, HLA class I and class II types were obtained from metadata supplied by the sample provider rather than from assay-based typing.

TCRbeta CDR3 regions were amplified from genomic DNA using the immunoSEQ Assay, a bias-controlled multiplex PCR. The authors' analysis ran thus. The number of nucleated cells in each sample was estimated from the amplification of reference gene primers within the assay. To quantify the absolute abundance of each unique TCRbeta CDR3 rearrangement, sequence reads were collapsed and filtered. For each sample, productive Simpson clonality was calculated as the square root of Simpson's diversity index across productive rearrangements. TCRdb provides this immuneACCESS table in a form limited to in-frame rearrangements. Some clones are lacking; in checked studies, under half of them reflect an unresolved V gene, and why the rest are absent is not known. That table gives V, J and clone size, and the DNA gave D and trimming. A total of under 150,000 clones appear in this sample, around four fifths of them only once. Under 3% of the sample is taken by the ten largest.

The collaborating institutions used their own protocols to collect whole blood in K2EDTA tubes. For TCRbeta analysis, collaborators shipped samples as frozen whole blood, isolated PBMCs, or DNA extracted from either of those sample types. Including the terminal cysteine and phenylalanine, the CDR3 comprises 15 residues. The read is trimmed to its CDR3 DNA, 45 bases read in frame from base 1. According to the germline V gene (reference sequence), CDR1 reads MNHEY and CDR2 reads SMNVEV. Trimming costs V 3 bases and J 5 bases, and their ends lie 16 bases apart. Of note for this clone: Its antigen has not been determined. Base qualities are not at hand, and no much larger clone is one base apart.

Study-level results and caveats: The amount of clinical and demographic metadata varied by source and participant and was provided uncurated.

The source of this sequence is a middle-aged woman with active or convalescent COVID-19. The chain links TRBV27 with TRBJ1-2; the D segment could be TRBD1, given 5 matching bases. Sequencing was performed on peripheral blood. The encoded CDR3 is CASSFEQAGRYGYTF. The DNA sequence reads TGTGCCAGCAGTTTCGAACAGGCAGGGAGGTATGGCTACACCTTC.